Sequencing of this TCR beta chain was carried out in a study of post-analysis software for immune sequencing data. Study results and caveats: Roughly 5 TRBV segments were significantly more frequent in patients than in controls. TRBV5-6, TRBV5-1 and TRBV20-1 were among these segments.

Libraries were made from TCR beta cDNA, and they carried unique molecular identifiers. Input populations of about 0.95 to 10 million T cells gave rise to around 480,000 cDNA molecules. MiXCR, run by TCRdb on the PCR reads, gives a single entry per CDR3 protein. The sample shows 700,000 to 800,000 distinct CDR3 sequences, 25% to 30% of them seen only once. In its sample, this clonotype was seen a few times. Its antigen is as yet unknown. CDR1 and CDR2 (germline): SEHNR, FQNEAQ (reference sequence). This CDR3 is built from 15 residues. The V end was cut by 4 bases, the J end by 5 bases, with 14 bases between.

Sequencing input: blood. The sequence was obtained from a girl aged 5-17 years with multiple sclerosis. The chain uses TRBV7-9 and TRBJ1-4; D not certain. The DNA for the CDR3 is TGTGCCAGCAGCTCCCCCTCAACGGAGAATGAAAAACTGTTTTTT. This gives the protein CASSSPSTENEKLFF.